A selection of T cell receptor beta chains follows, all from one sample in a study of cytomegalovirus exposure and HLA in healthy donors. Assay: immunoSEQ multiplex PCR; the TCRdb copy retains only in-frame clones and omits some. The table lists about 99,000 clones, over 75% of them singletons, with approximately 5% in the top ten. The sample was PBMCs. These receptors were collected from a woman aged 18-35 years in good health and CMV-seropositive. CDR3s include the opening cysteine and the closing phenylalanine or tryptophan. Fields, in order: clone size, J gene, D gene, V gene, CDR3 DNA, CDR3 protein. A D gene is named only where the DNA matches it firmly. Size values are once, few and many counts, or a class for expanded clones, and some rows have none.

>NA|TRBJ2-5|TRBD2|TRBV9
TGTGCCAGCAGCGTGGCGGGAGGGGAAGAGACCCAGTACTTC
CASSVAGGEETQYF
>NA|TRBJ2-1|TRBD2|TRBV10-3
TGTGCCGTCCGGGCGGGAGGATCCTACAATGAGCAGTTCTTC
CAVRAGGSYNEQFF
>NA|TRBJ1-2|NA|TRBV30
TGTGCCTGGGGGCAGGGCCTCTATGGCTACACCTTC
CAWGQGLYGYTF
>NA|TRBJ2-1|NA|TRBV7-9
TGTGCCAGCAGCCCGAGTTATGAGCAGTTCTTC
CASSPSYEQFF
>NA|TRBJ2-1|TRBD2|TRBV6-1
TGTGCCAGCAGTGGGGGGAAAGGCGGGGGCTCCTACAATGAGCAGTTCTTC
CASSGGKGGGSYNEQFF
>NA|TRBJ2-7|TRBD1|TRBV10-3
TGTGCCACCACAGGGGCAGCCGGCGAGCAGTACTTC
CATTGAAGEQYF
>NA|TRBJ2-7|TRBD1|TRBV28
TGTGCCAGCAGTTTACGGACAGGGCTTTACGAGCAGTACTTC
CASSLRTGLYEQYF
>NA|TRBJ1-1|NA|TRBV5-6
TGTGCCAGCAGCTTGTTCCATTTGAACACTGAAGCTTTCTTT
CASSLFHLNTEAFF
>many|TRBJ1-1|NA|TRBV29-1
TGCAGCGTGGACCCTAGGGAGGGCGGTGAAGCTTTCTTT
CSVDPREGGEAFF
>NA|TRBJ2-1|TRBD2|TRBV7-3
TGTGCCAGCAGCTTAACGGCGGGAGGGTACAATGAGCAGTTCTTC
CASSLTAGGYNEQFF
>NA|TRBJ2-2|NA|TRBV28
TGTGCCAGCTGGGGCAACACCGGGGAGCTGTTTTTT
CASWGNTGELFF
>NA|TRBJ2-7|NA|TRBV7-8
TGTGCCAGCAGCCCACCGGGACATTCCTACGAGCAGTACTTC
CASSPPGHSYEQYF
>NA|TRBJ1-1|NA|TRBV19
TGTGCCAGTAGTATCCAGCAGGATATGAACACTGAAGCTTTCTTT
CASSIQQDMNTEAFF
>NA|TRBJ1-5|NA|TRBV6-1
TGTGCCAGCGCCACGGGAGCCGTCAACGTGCCCCAGCATTTT
CASATGAVNVPQHF
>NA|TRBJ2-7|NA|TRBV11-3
TGTGCCAGCAGCTTCGGAGCATTTGGTTACGAGCAGTACTTC
CASSFGAFGYEQYF
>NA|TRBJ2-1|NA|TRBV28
TGTGCCAGCAGCCTACCCGGAGGCAGATCCTACAATGAGCAGTTCTTC
CASSLPGGRSYNEQFF
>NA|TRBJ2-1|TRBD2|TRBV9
TGTGCCAGCAGCGTGAGCGGGAACCCCGACAATGAGCAGTTCTTC
CASSVSGNPDNEQFF
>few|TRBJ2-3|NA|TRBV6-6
TGTGCCAGCAGTTACTCAAAAGCACCTGGCACAGATACGCAGTATTTT
CASSYSKAPGTDTQYF
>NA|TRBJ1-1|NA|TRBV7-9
TGTGCCAGCCGCCCTTCCGGGATGAACACTGAAGCTTTCTTT
CASRPSGMNTEAFF
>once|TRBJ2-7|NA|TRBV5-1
TGCGCCAGCAGCCCGGACAACACCCCCTACGAGCAGTACTTC
CASSPDNTPYEQYF
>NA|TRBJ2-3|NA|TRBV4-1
TGCGCCAGCAGGTCACTAGAGACAGATACGCAGTATTTT
CASRSLETDTQYF
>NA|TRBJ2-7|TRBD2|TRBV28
TGTGCCAGCAGGCCCCGGACTAGCGGGAGCTTCGAGCAGTACTTC
CASRPRTSGSFEQYF
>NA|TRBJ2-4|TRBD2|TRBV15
TGTGCCACCAGCAGAGGGCTAGCGGGGACCAAAAACATTCAGTACTTC
CATSRGLAGTKNIQYF
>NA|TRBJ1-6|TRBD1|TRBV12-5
TGTGCTAGTGATCAACACCTCCCCGACAGGGGGGAGTATAATTCACCCCTCCACTTT
CASDQHLPDRGEYNSPLHF
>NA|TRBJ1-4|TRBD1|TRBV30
TGTGCCTGGAGTGTAGGCCAGGGGGCTTATGAAAAACTGTTTTTT
CAWSVGQGAYEKLFF
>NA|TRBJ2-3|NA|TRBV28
TGTGCCAGCAGGAGGAGGAGCACAGATACGCAGTATTTT
CASRRRSTDTQYF
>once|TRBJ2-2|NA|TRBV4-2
TGTGCCAGCAGCCCCGGTGGGGGGTTCCCCGGGGAGCTGTTTTTT
CASSPGGGFPGELFF
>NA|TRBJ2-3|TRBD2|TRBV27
TGTGCCAGCAGTTTTGGTGCTAGCGGCTACACAGATACGCAGTATTTT
CASSFGASGYTDTQYF
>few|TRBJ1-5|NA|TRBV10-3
TGTGCCATCAGTGAGTCGGGCGGGGGCGGTCAGCCCCAGCATTTT
CAISESGGGGQPQHF
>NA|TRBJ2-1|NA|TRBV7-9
TGTGCCAGCAGCCCCACCTTAGAATCGAATGAGCAGTTCTTC
CASSPTLESNEQFF
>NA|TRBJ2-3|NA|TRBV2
TGTGCCAGCAGCGGGACAACAGATACGCAGTATTTT
CASSGTTDTQYF
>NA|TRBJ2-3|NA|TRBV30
TGTGCCTGGAGTGTTGGTAGTCGGGCGCAGTATTTT
CAWSVGSRAQYF
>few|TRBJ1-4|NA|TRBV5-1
TGCGCCAGCAGCTTGGGAATAGCGGGGAATAATGAAAAACTGTTTTTT
CASSLGIAGNNEKLFF
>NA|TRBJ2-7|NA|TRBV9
TGTGCCAGCAGCTCCGGACTTTCCAAAGAGAGTCCCTACGAGCAGTACTTC
CASSSGLSKESPYEQYF
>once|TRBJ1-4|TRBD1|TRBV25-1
TGTGCCAGCAGTGAATCCAAAATCAGGGGGAGCGAAAAACTGTTTTTT
CASSESKIRGSEKLFF
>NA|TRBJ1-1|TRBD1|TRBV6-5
TGTGCCAGCAGCGACAGGGGGCGAACTGAAGCTTTCTTT
CASSDRGRTEAFF
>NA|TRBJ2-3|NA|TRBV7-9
TGTGCCAGCAGCTTACTCCCAGCGGCCAATACGCAGTATTTT
CASSLLPAANTQYF
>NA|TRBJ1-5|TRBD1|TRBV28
TGTGCCAGCAATCAACTGAAGGGGGCACATCAGCCCCAGCATTTT
CASNQLKGAHQPQHF
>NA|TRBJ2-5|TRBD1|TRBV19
TGTGCCAGTAGTATCGATTGGACAGGAGGAGCGGCTAACCAAGAGACCCAGTACTTC
CASSIDWTGGAANQETQYF
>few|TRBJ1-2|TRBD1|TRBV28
TGTGCCAGCAGTTTGTATACGGGACAGGCCCACTATGGCTACACCTTC
CASSLYTGQAHYGYTF
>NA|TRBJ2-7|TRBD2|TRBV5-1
TGCGCCAGCAGCGAAGGGGCGGGAGGGCCTTACGAGCAGTACTTC
CASSEGAGGPYEQYF
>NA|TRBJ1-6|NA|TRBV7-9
TGTGCCAGCAGCTTAGAGCGGGCACTCGATAATTCACCCCTCCACTTT
CASSLERALDNSPLHF
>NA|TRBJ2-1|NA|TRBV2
TGTGCCAGACGGGAGCCGGCCTACAATGAGCAGTTCTTC
CARREPAYNEQFF
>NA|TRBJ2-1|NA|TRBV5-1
TGCGCCAGCAGCTTGGATGGGTCTAGCTCCTACAATGAGCAGTTCTTC
CASSLDGSSSYNEQFF
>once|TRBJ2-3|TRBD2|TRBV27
TGTGCCAGCAGTTTATCGAAGGTAGCGGGAGGGGCAGATACGCAGTATTTT
CASSLSKVAGGADTQYF
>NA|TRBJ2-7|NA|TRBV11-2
TGTGCCAGCAGCTTAGGCTATGGACACTCCTACGAGCAGTACTTC
CASSLGYGHSYEQYF
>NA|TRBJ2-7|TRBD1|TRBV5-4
TGTGCCAGCAGCCTAGACGGGACAGGCGGGCACGAGCAGTACTTC
CASSLDGTGGHEQYF